The 20 T cell receptor beta chains presented below share a single source sample, sequenced in a study of OX40 agonist ivuxolimab in advanced cancers. Method: immunoSEQ multiplex PCR; TCRdb's copy keeps in-frame clones and lacks some. The table shows approximately 68,000 clones, with approximately 90% occurring only once. Here the sequenced sample was CD4+ or CD8+ T cells sorted from blood, taken in a trial of the OX40 agonist ivuxolimab. The receptors were sampled from an adult with an advanced solid tumor such as melanoma, head and neck, liver or kidney cancer.

The rearrangement links TRBV11-2 to TRBJ2-7, with D maybe TRBD1 (6 bases). The CDR3 extends over 14 amino acids. Trimming took 1 base from V and 5 from J, leaving 12 bases between them. Germline V CDR1 and CDR2: SGHAT, FQNNGV. CDR3 coding DNA: TGTGCCAGCAGCTTAGGAACAGGGTTCAACGAGCAGTACTTC. Its protein product is CASSLGTGFNEQYF.

This chain connects TRBV6-1 to TRBJ1-2; 7 bases agree with TRBD1. The CDR3 consists of 11 residues. CDR1 is MNHNS and CDR2 is SASEGT in the germline V gene. The V and J ends lost 7 bases and 8 bases, in that order; junction bases with no gene match: 4. The CDR3 region has the DNA TGTGCCAGCATCATGGGACAGGGCTACACCTTC. It specifies CASIMGQGYTF.

The chain couples TRBV11-3 to TRBJ2-5; D unclear. Looked up from germline, CDR1 is SGHNT and CDR2 is YENEEA. The CDR3 loop spans 13 amino acids. V was pared by 5 bases and J by 3 bases, with 10 bases between. This CDR3 reads CASSPRAKETQYF. CDR3 in DNA: TGTGCCAGCAGCCCTCGGGCCAAAGAGACCCAGTACTTC.

This chain joins TRBV2 and TRBJ1-2; TRBD1 agrees at 9 bases. The V and J ends lost 4 bases and 4 bases, in that order; junction bases with no gene match: 4. From germline, CDR1 is SNHLY and CDR2 FYNNEI. The CDR3 has 14 amino acids. The CDR3 loop reads CASSVRTGAYGYTF. The CDR3 DNA follows: TGTGCCAGCAGTGTGCGGACAGGGGCCTATGGCTACACCTTC.

The chain joins TRBV5-1 to TRBJ2-5; tentatively, D is TRBD2 (5 bases). The closer fit of TRBJ2-7 to the DNA end suggests the J call may be wrong. The CDR3 consists of 16 residues. The germline V gene encodes CDR1 SGHRS and CDR2 YFSETQ. The CDR3: CASSLAPTRGSYEQYF. DNA for the CDR3: TGCGCCAGCAGCTTGGCCCCAACACGGGGTTCTTACGAGCAGTACTTC.

V is TRBV4-2 and J is TRBJ2-1; D gene unclear. Germline-derived CDR1 and CDR2 are LGHNA and YNFKEQ. This CDR3 spans 16 amino acids. Trimming left V 0 bases short and J 4 bases short, with 13 bases between. CDR3 region: CASSQDLAIPYNEQFF. The CDR3, as DNA: TGTGCCAGCAGCCAAGATCTGGCGATCCCGTACAATGAGCAGTTCTTC.

The chain's CDR3 is CASSSRTGYSYEQYF. As DNA, the CDR3 is TGTGCCAGCAGCTCCCGGACAGGATACTCCTACGAGCAGTACTTC. The chain recombines TRBV7-9 with TRBJ2-7, with 7 bases that match TRBD1. CDR1 and CDR2 (germline): SEHNR, FQNEAQ (reference sequence). V shed 4 bases, J shed 0 bases, and the junction held 6 bases outside the gene matches. The length of the CDR3 is 15 residues.

The gene calls are TRBV6-5 and TRBJ2-3; 7 bases match TRBD1. This CDR3 contains 15 residues. J lost 1 base, V lost 3 bases, and 4 bases had no gene match. The V gene's germline CDR1 is MNHEY and CDR2 SVGAGI. CDR3 DNA sequence: TGTGCCAGCAGTTATGGAAGGGGGCGCACAGATACGCAGTATTTT. This sequence encodes CASSYGRGRTDTQYF.

This chain joins TRBV2 and TRBJ1-4, with D possibly TRBD1 on 5 matching bases. The V end lost 6 bases, the J end lost 3 bases, and 11 bases lay between the germline ends. CDR1 SNHLY and CDR2 FYNNEI come from the germline V gene. This CDR3 has 14 amino acids. CDR3 amino acids: CASRGGRANEKLFF. The CDR3 DNA reads as TGTGCCAGCAGGGGTGGCAGGGCTAATGAAAAACTGTTTTTT. Full variable domain (remainder filled in from reference TRBV2 and TRBJ1-4): EPEVTQTPSHQVTQMGQEVILRCVPISNHLYFYWYRQILGQKVEFLVSFYNNEISEKSEIFDDQFSVERPDGSNFTLKIRSTKLEDSAMYFCASRGGRANEKLFFGSGTQLSVL.

As for this clone: Other nucleotide sequences from this sample produce the same CDR3. This chain uses TRBV11-2 with TRBJ1-5, with D unclear. Looked up from germline, CDR1 is SGHAT and CDR2 is FQNNGV. The CDR3 extends over 14 amino acids. Trimming shortened V by 1 base and J by 7 bases, and 11 bases separated the two germline ends. The CDR3 bases are TGTGCCAGCAGCTTAGGTACCTCAGGACAGCCCCAGCATTTT. Encoded protein: CASSLGTSGQPQHF.

The gene calls are TRBV30 and TRBJ2-3, with 7 bases that match TRBD2. CDR1 is GTSNPN and CDR2 is SVGIG in the germline V gene (reference sequence). Trimming removed 3 bases from V and 3 bases from J; junction bases left unmatched: 12. This CDR3 comprises 16 residues. The CDR3 bases are TGTGCCTGGAGCATAACCCAGAGCGGGGAAACAGATACGCAGTATTTT. Translating it yields CAWSITQSGETDTQYF.

This chain connects TRBV7-2 to TRBJ2-4; 10 bases are shared with TRBD2. This CDR3 is built from 15 residues. V lost 3 bases and J lost 8; bases outside the gene matches: 7. Germline CDR1 reads SGHTA; CDR2 reads FQGNSA. CDR3: CASSFSAGGRYIQYF. The CDR3 region has the DNA TGTGCCAGCAGCTTTTCAGCGGGGGGGCGGTACATTCAGTACTTC.

This chain links TRBV9 with TRBJ2-1; 13 nucleotides match TRBD2. The CDR3 is 15 residues long. Trimming removed 4 bases from V and 7 bases from J; junction bases left unmatched: 5. In germline, CDR1 is SGDLS, CDR2 YYNGEE. CDR3 loop: CASSLGTSGVNEQFF. DNA of the CDR3: TGTGCCAGCAGCCTCGGGACTAGCGGGGTTAATGAGCAGTTCTTC. The whole variable domain, filled in from reference TRBV9 and TRBJ2-1, reads DSGVTQTPKHLITATGQRVTLRCSPRSGDLSVYWYQQSLDQGLQFLIQYYNGEERAKGNILERFSAQQFPDLHSELNLSSLELGDSALYFCASSLGTSGVNEQFFGPGTRLTVL.

The chain joins TRBV27 to TRBJ1-2; perhaps TRBD1 as D (5 bases). The CDR3 has 15 amino acids. V was cut by 0 bases and J by 0 bases, with 8 bases left in between. Looked up from germline, CDR1 is MNHEY and CDR2 is SMNVEV (reference sequence). The CDR3 sequence: CASSLSGEANYGYTF. For the CDR3, the DNA is TGTGCCAGCAGTTTATCAGGGGAAGCTAACTATGGCTACACCTTC.

The chain joins TRBV5-1 to TRBJ2-2; 8 bases are shared with TRBD1. Germline V gene lookup returns CDR1 SGHRS and CDR2 YFSETQ. The J segment lost 7 bases and the V segment lost 3 bases, leaving 8 bases of the junction unmatched. The CDR3 covers 15 residues. The CDR3 bases are TGCGCCAGCAGCTCCAGGGGGCCCAAGGACGGGGAGCTGTTTTTT. Translation gives CASSSRGPKDGELFF.

This chain joins TRBV7-9 and TRBJ2-1, with 10 positions matching TRBD1. J gave up 8 bases and V 4 bases, and 11 bases lay outside the gene matches. Per germline, CDR1 SEHNR and CDR2 FQNEAQ (reference sequence). The CDR3 totals 16 residues. The CDR3 loop reads CASSSRDRGPADEQFF. CDR3 coding DNA: TGTGCCAGCAGCTCCCGGGACAGGGGACCGGCGGATGAGCAGTTCTTC.

The chain combines TRBV7-9 with TRBJ2-1; maybe TRBD2 (6 bases). V lost 2 bases and J lost 9, with 14 bases in between. This CDR3 comprises 14 residues. CDR1 is SEHNR, CDR2 FQNEAQ, per germline (reference sequence). CDR3 loop: CASSLRGLGIEQFF. The DNA for the CDR3 is TGTGCCAGCAGCTTAAGGGGACTCGGGATTGAGCAGTTCTTC.

The genes are TRBV28 and TRBJ1-5; D may be TRBD1 (5 bases). This CDR3 has 14 amino acids. V was trimmed by 6 bases and J by 4 bases, leaving 13 bases between them. The germline CDR1 and CDR2 sequences are MDHEN and SYDVKM. CDR3 DNA: TGTGCCAGCAGGATACGGGGCCCTAATCAGCCCCAGCATTTT. Translated: CASRIRGPNQPQHF.

The V gene is TRBV6-1, the J gene TRBJ2-2; maybe TRBD1 (5 bases). Germline-derived CDR1 and CDR2 are MNHNS and SASEGT. This CDR3 region has 16 residues. V lost 2 bases and J 1 base, leaving 11 bases between the germline ends. In nucleotides, the CDR3 is TGTGCCAGCAGTGAAAACTGGCAGGGGAACACCGGGGAGCTGTTTTTT. It is translated as CASSENWQGNTGELFF.

This clone was counted a few times. The chain has TRBV4-1 and TRBJ2-7, with TRBD2 matching 11 bases. CDR3 size: 14 residues. J was trimmed by 4 bases and V by 4 bases; bases with no gene match: 3. Germline lookup yields CDR1 MGHRA and CDR2 YSYEKL. In nucleotides, the CDR3 is TGCGCCAGCAGCCTAGCTAGCGGGGGGTACGAGCAGTACTTC. Protein: CASSLASGGYEQYF.